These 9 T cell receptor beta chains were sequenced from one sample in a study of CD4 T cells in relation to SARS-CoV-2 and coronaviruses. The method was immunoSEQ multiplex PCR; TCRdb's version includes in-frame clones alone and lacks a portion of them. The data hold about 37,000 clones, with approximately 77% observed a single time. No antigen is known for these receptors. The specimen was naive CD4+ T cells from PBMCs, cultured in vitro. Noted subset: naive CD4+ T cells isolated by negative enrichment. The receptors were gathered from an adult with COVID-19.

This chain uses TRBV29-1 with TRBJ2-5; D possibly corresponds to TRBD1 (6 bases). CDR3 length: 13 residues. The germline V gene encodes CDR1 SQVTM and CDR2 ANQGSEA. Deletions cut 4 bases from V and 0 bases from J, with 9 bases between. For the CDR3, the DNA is TGCAGCGTTGTGAGGGGGAACCAAGAGACCCAGTACTTC. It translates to CSVVRGNQETQYF.

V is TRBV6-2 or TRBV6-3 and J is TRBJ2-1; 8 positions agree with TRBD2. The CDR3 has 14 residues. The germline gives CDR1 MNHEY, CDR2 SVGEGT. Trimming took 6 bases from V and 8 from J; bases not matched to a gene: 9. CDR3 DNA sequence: TGTGCCAGCAGCGCTACAGCGGGAGATCATGAGCAGTTCTTC. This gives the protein CASSATAGDHEQFF.

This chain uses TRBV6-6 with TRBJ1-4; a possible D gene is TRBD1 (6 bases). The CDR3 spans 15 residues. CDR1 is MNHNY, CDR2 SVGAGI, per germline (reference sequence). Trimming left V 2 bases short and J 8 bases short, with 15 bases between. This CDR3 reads CASSYAGAKVEKLFF. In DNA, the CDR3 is TGTGCCAGCAGTTACGCGGGGGCTAAGGTAGAAAAACTGTTTTTT.

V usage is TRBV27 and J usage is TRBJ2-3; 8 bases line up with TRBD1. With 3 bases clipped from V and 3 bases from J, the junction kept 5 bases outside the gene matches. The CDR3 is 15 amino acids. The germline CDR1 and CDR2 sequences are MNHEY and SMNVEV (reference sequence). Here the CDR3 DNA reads TGTGCCAGCAGTTTCTGGCAGGGGGCAACAGATACGCAGTATTTT. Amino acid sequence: CASSFWQGATDTQYF.

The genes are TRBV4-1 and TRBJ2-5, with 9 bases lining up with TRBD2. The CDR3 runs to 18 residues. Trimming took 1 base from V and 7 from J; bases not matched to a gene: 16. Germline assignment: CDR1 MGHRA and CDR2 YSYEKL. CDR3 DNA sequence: TGCGCCAGCAGCCAAGGTCGGGGGCGGGAGGGGTCCAGGGGGACCCAGTACTTC. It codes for CASSQGRGREGSRGTQYF.

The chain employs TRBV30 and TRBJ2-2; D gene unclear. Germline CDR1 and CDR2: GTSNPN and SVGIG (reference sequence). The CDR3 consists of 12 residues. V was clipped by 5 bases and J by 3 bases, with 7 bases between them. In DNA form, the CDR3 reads TGTGCCTGGTTTTTGGACACCGGGGAGCTGTTTTTT. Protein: CAWFLDTGELFF. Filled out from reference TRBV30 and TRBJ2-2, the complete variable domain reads SQTIHQWPATLVQPVGSPLSLECTVEGTSNPNLYWYRQAAGRGLQLLFYSVGIGQISSEVPQNLSASRPQDRQFILSSKKLLLSDSGFYLCAWFLDTGELFFGEGSRLTVL.

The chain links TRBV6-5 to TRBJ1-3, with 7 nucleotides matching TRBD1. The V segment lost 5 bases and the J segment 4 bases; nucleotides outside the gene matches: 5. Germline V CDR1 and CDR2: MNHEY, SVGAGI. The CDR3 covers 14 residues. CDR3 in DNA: TGTGCCAGCAGTAGGGGGACAGAGGGAAACACCATATATTTT. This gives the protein CASSRGTEGNTIYF.

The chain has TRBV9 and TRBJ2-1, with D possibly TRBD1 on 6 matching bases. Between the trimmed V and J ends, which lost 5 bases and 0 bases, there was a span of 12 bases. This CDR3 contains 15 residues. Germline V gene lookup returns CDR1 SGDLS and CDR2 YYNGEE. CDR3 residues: CASSDRLSSYNEQFF. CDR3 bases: TGTGCCAGCAGTGACAGGTTGAGCTCCTACAATGAGCAGTTCTTC.

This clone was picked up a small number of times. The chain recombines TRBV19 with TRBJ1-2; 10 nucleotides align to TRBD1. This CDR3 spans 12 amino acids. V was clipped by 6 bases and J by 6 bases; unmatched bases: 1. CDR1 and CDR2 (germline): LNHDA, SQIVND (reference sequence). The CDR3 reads CASRTGGDGYTF. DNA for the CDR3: TGTGCCAGTAGGACAGGGGGCGATGGCTACACCTTC.